The clone carrying this T cell receptor beta chain was picked up many times. TCRdb ran MiXCR on the 5' RACE reads and lists one entry per CDR3 protein. The sample holds 150,000 to 200,000 distinct CDR3 sequences; roughly 13% are singletons and the top ten take roughly 9.6%. The data derive from a study of CD8 T cells in ankylosing spondylitis. The TCR originated in a female donor with ankylosing spondylitis or in good health (not recorded which). Sequenced material: blood, either unsorted or a sorted T cell fraction (not recorded which).

Here the CDR3 DNA reads TGTGCCAGCAGCTTTGGGGTCGGGCAGGATGCCTCCTACGAGCAGTACTTC. This encodes CASSFGVGQDASYEQYF. This sequence joins TRBV7-9 and TRBJ2-7; no reliable D call. The CDR3 consists of 17 residues. The germline V gene has CDR1 SEHNR and CDR2 FQNEAQ (reference sequence). V was trimmed by 3 bases and J by 0 bases, leaving 18 bases between them.